These T cell receptor beta chains were read from a single sample in a study of T cell responses to AZD1222 COVID-19 vaccine. Assay: immunoSEQ multiplex PCR; the TCRdb copy retains only in-frame clones and omits some. The sample holds some 200,000 clones, over 90% seen once. The sequencing here drew on peripheral blood, taken on day 0 of AZD1222 vaccination. These receptors were collected from an adult in good health. CDR3s include the opening cysteine and the closing phenylalanine or tryptophan. Fields, in order: V gene, J gene, clone size, D gene, CDR3 protein, CDR3 DNA. A D gene is named only where the DNA matches it firmly. Clone size is stated in some rows and not others, as once, few, many or a class when expanded.

TRBV27,TRBJ2-1,-,TRBD2,CASTPPAGGNNEQFF,TGTGCCAGCACCCCCCCAGCGGGAGGGAATAATGAGCAGTTCTTC
TRBV20-1,TRBJ1-2,-,TRBD1,CSASSGTGSGYTF,TGCAGTGCTAGTTCCGGGACAGGGTCCGGCTACACCTTC
TRBV19,TRBJ1-4,-,TRBD1,CASSSPGTDIEGKLFF,TGTGCCAGTAGTAGCCCCGGGACAGACATAGAAGGAAAACTGTTTTTT
TRBV6-5,TRBJ2-5,-,TRBD1,CASSYGGQGETQYF,TGTGCCAGCAGTTACGGGGGACAGGGAGAGACCCAGTACTTC
TRBV9,TRBJ1-2,once,-,CASSVAETSYGYTF,TGTGCCAGCAGCGTAGCGGAGACAAGCTATGGCTACACCTTC
TRBV27,TRBJ1-6,-,TRBD1,CASSLRRSGGLRLHF,TGTGCCAGCAGTTTAAGAAGGTCAGGGGGCCTTAGACTCCACTTT
TRBV5-1,TRBJ2-7,-,-,CASSKSLSYEQYF,TGCGCCAGCAGCAAATCACTCAGTTACGAGCAGTACTTC
TRBV6-1,TRBJ1-6,-,-,CASSEGYLGLPSPLHF,TGTGCCAGCAGTGAAGGGTACTTGGGGTTACCCTCACCCCTCCACTTT
TRBV6-5,TRBJ1-5,-,-,CASTPNRGNQPQHF,TGTGCCAGCACCCCAAACCGGGGAAATCAGCCCCAGCATTTT
TRBV6-5,TRBJ2-5,-,-,CASSYSYSQETQYF,TGTGCCAGCAGTTACTCGTACAGCCAAGAGACCCAGTACTTC
TRBV29-1,TRBJ1-3,-,-,CSVDSDSSGNTIYF,TGCAGCGTTGACTCCGACAGCTCTGGAAACACCATATATTTT
TRBV20-1,TRBJ1-1,-,-,CSARDRAAFF,TGCAGTGCTAGAGACAGGGCGGCTTTCTTT
TRBV3-1/TRBV3-2,TRBJ1-4,once,TRBD1,CASSQEGTGRGSEKLFF,TGTGCCAGCAGCCAAGAAGGGACAGGGAGGGGATCTGAAAAACTGTTTTTT
TRBV14,TRBJ2-1,-,TRBD2,CASSLPGLAVYNEQFF,TGTGCCAGCAGCCTACCGGGACTAGCGGTTTACAATGAGCAGTTCTTC
TRBV30,TRBJ1-1,-,-,CAWREGRGTNTEAFF,TGTGCCTGGAGGGAGGGGCGAGGTACGAACACTGAAGCTTTCTTT
TRBV5-5,TRBJ2-5,-,-,CASNPLFQNQETQYF,TGTGCCAGCAACCCTTTGTTCCAGAACCAAGAGACCCAGTACTTC
TRBV18,TRBJ1-2,-,-,CASSPQGRDGYTF,TGTGCCAGCTCACCACAGGGACGCGATGGCTACACCTTC
TRBV27,TRBJ2-7,-,-,CASSSAYEQYF,TGTGCCAGCAGTTCAGCCTACGAGCAGTACTTC
TRBV5-4,TRBJ1-1,-,-,CASAGFSPDPEAFF,TGTGCCAGCGCCGGGTTCTCGCCGGACCCTGAAGCTTTCTTT
TRBV27,TRBJ1-5,-,-,CASSLGEGYHQPQHF,TGTGCCAGCAGTTTAGGGGAGGGTTACCATCAGCCCCAGCATTTT
TRBV27,TRBJ1-2,-,-,CASSISGTAYGYTF,TGTGCCAGCAGTATCTCCGGGACGGCATATGGCTACACCTTC
TRBV20-1,TRBJ2-5,-,TRBD1,CSANDRGLSETQYF,TGCAGTGCTAATGACAGGGGGTTGTCGGAGACCCAGTACTTC
TRBV12-3/TRBV12-4,TRBJ2-2,-,TRBD2,CASSRTSAGELFF,TGTGCCAGCAGTCGTACTAGCGCCGGGGAGCTGTTTTTT
TRBV10-3,TRBJ2-2,-,-,CAIRAQDNTGELFF,TGTGCCATCCGAGCACAGGATAACACCGGGGAGCTGTTTTTT
TRBV6-5,TRBJ1-4,-,-,CASNLGGATNEKLFF,TGTGCCAGCAACCTGGGGGGGGCTACTAATGAAAAACTGTTTTTT
TRBV3-1/TRBV3-2,TRBJ1-5,once,-,CASSQPRGPQHF,TGTGCCAGCAGCCAACCGAGGGGCCCCCAGCATTTT
TRBV3-1/TRBV3-2,TRBJ2-7,-,TRBD2,CASSPGRNYEQYF,TGTGCCAGCAGCCCCGGGAGGAACTACGAGCAGTACTTC